The clone carrying this TCR beta chain has more than one count but fewer than ten. This specimen belongs to a study of response to subunit inactivated influenza vaccine. The CDR3 runs to 17 residues. Germline values: CDR1 DFQATT, CDR2 SNEGSKA (reference sequence). The V end lost 5 bases, the J end lost 4 bases, and 24 bases lay between the germline ends. TCRdb itself ran the RT-PCR reads through MiXCR, one entry per CDR3 protein. The repertoire has hundreds of thousands of distinct CDR3 sequences, approximately 14% of them found once; the top ten carry roughly 12%. The receptor's source is a man aged 45-65 years who received an inactivated influenza vaccine. The rearrangement links TRBV20-1 to TRBJ1-5; possible D gene TRBD1, 6 bases. The source material was PBMCs from blood, sampled less than 13 days after vaccination. CDR3 region: CSAPPTGTPRPNQPQHF. CDR3 bases: TGCAGTGCTCCCCCGACCGGGACACCAAGACCTAATCAGCCCCAGCATTTT.